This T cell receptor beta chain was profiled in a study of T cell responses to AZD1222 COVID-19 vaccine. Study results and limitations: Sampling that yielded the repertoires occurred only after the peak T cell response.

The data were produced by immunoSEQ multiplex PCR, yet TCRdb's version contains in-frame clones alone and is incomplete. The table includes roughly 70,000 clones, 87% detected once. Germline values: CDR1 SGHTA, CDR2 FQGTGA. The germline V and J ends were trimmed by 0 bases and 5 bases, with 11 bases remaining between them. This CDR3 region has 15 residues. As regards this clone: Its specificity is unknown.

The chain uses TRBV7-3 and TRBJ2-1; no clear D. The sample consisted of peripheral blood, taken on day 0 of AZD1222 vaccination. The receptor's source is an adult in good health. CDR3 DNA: TGTGCCAGCAGCTTAACGCGTGACATCAACAATGAGCAGTTCTTC. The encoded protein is CASSLTRDINNEQFF.